Shown below are 28 T cell receptor beta chains from a single sample sequenced in a study of cytomegalovirus exposure and HLA in healthy donors. Profiling relied on immunoSEQ multiplex PCR, and the TCRdb table lists in-frame clones only, not all of them. This sample has around 98,000 clones, with 87% found just once. Sequencing was performed on PBMCs. The receptors come from a man aged 18 to 35 in good health and CMV-seropositive.

This clone was seen more than once but under ten times. V and J are TRBV4-2 and TRBJ1-3; possible D gene TRBD1, 6 bases. The germline gives CDR1 LGHNA, CDR2 YNFKEQ. Deletions cut 0 bases from V and 2 bases from J, with 11 bases between. CDR3 size: 16 residues. DNA of the CDR3: TGTGCCAGCAGCCAAGATCCGGGACAAACTGGAAACACCATATATTTT. This translates into CASSQDPGQTGNTIYF.

This clone was counted once. The chain uses TRBV7-9 and TRBJ1-4, with TRBD1 matching 7 bases. The CDR3 is 13 amino acids. With 5 bases clipped from V and 6 bases from J, the junction kept 3 bases outside the gene matches. CDR1 SEHNR and CDR2 FQNEAQ come from the germline V gene (reference sequence). Here the CDR3 reads CASSATGYEKLFF. CDR3 bases: TGTGCCAGCAGCGCGACAGGGTATGAAAAACTGTTTTTT.

The V call is TRBV6-5, the J call TRBJ2-3; 8 nucleotides line up with TRBD1. Germline values: CDR1 MNHEY, CDR2 SVGAGI. J lost 2 bases, V lost 2 bases, and 6 bases had no gene match. This CDR3 has 16 residues. This CDR3 reads CASSYRAGGPTDTQYF. The CDR3 coding sequence is TGTGCCAGCAGTTACAGGGCAGGGGGCCCCACAGATACGCAGTATTTT.

The table lists this clone with a few counts. The chain carries TRBV18 and TRBJ2-7; D is possibly TRBD2 (5 bases). V lost 2 bases, J lost 4 bases, and 9 bases lay in between. Germline values: CDR1 KGHSH, CDR2 LQKENI. The CDR3 covers 13 residues. DNA for the CDR3: TGTGCCAGCTCACCAGGCCTAGCTTACGAGCAGTACTTC. This encodes CASSPGLAYEQYF.

The rearrangement joins TRBV2 to TRBJ1-5; D is perhaps TRBD1 (6 bases). V lost 4 bases to trimming and J lost 0 bases, with 13 bases between them. The germline V gene encodes CDR1 SNHLY and CDR2 FYNNEI. The CDR3 runs 16 residues. CDR3 nucleotide sequence: TGTGCCAGCAGTGTTCTAGGGGGAAATAGCAATCAGCCCCAGCATTTT. Protein sequence: CASSVLGGNSNQPQHF.

This chain links TRBV29-1 with TRBJ1-4; 9 nucleotides match TRBD1. CDR1 is SQVTM, CDR2 ANQGSEA, per germline. The length of the CDR3 is 14 residues. V was pared by 1 base and J by 4 bases, with 1 base of the junction left unmatched. The CDR3: CSVEGTGDNEKLFF. CDR3 bases: TGCAGCGTTGAAGGGACAGGGGATAATGAAAAACTGTTTTTT.

The CDR3 sequence is CASSLGVQAGNEQFF. CDR3 in DNA: TGTGCCAGCAGCTTGGGCGTCCAGGCGGGGAATGAGCAGTTCTTC. The chain couples TRBV5-8 to TRBJ2-1; TRBD2 might be the D (6 bases). Germline V gives CDR1 SGHTS, CDR2 YDEGEE. Trimming took off 0 bases at V and 7 bases at J, with 14 bases between the two ends. The CDR3 length is 15 residues.

The genes are TRBV4-2 and TRBJ2-5, with 7 nucleotides matching TRBD2. Germline V gives CDR1 LGHNA, CDR2 YNFKEQ. The V gene end was trimmed by 4 bases and the J gene end by 2 bases; junction bases not matched to a gene: 4. The CDR3 loop spans 14 amino acids. CDR3 sequence: CASSLMREQETQYF. CDR3 DNA sequence: TGTGCCAGCAGCCTTATGCGGGAGCAAGAGACCCAGTACTTC.

There are a few counts of this clone. CDR3 in amino acids: CASGGIEVYAYF. CDR3 sequence (DNA): TGTGCCAGCGGGGGCATTGAGGTCTATGCGTACTTC. This chain joins TRBV2 and TRBJ2-7; D is perhaps TRBD1 (6 bases). Trimming shortened V by 8 bases and J by 12 bases, and 20 bases separated the two germline ends. CDR1 is SNHLY, CDR2 FYNNEI, per germline. This CDR3 region has 12 residues.

The chain recombines TRBV5-1 with TRBJ2-3; weak D call: TRBD2 (7 bases). The V and J ends lost 2 bases and 2 bases respectively, with 12 bases between them. Germline V gene data show CDR1 as SGHRS and CDR2 as YFSETQ. CDR3 length: 15 amino acids. The CDR3 reads CASSLGGGVTDTQYF. DNA of the CDR3: TGCGCCAGCAGCTTAGGGGGGGGCGTCACAGATACGCAGTATTTT.

The chain couples TRBV5-1 to TRBJ2-3; 11 bases are shared with TRBD2. Trimming took 6 bases from V and 6 from J; bases not matched to a gene: 6. The CDR3 spans 14 residues. Germline lookup yields CDR1 SGHRS and CDR2 YFSETQ. CDR3 nucleotide sequence: TGCGCCAGCAAGGATAGGACTAGCGGGGATACGCAGTATTTT. It yields the protein CASKDRTSGDTQYF.

This rearrangement joins TRBV9 to TRBJ2-1, with D possibly TRBD2 on 5 matching bases. V was shortened by 7 bases and J by 1 base, with 15 bases between the two germline ends. This CDR3 spans 15 amino acids. Germline lookup yields CDR1 SGDLS and CDR2 YYNGEE. The CDR3 DNA is TGTGCCAGCGGACCCCGGGAAAGGTCCTACAATGAGCAGTTCTTC. The encoded protein is CASGPRERSYNEQFF.

The rearrangement uses TRBV19 and TRBJ1-5; TRBD1 agrees at 8 bases. Germline V gene lookup returns CDR1 LNHDA and CDR2 SQIVND (reference sequence). The CDR3 totals 14 residues. V gave up 11 bases and J gave up 1 base; unmatched junction bases: 7. The CDR3 region has the DNA TGTGCCGTTACAGGGGGAGGGAGCAATCAGCCCCAGCATTTT. Translated: CAVTGGGSNQPQHF. The full variable domain, in which reference TRBV19 and TRBJ1-5 provide the parts outside the CDR3, is DGGITQSPKYLFRKEGQNVTLSCEQNLNHDAMYWYRQDPGQGLRLIYYSQIVNDFQKGDIAEGYSVSREKKESFPLTVTSAQKNPTAFYLCAVTGGGSNQPQHFGDGTRLSIL.

The genes are TRBV2 and TRBJ2-1; 13 positions match TRBD2. From germline, CDR1 is SNHLY and CDR2 FYNNEI. The CDR3 spans 18 residues. V shed 7 bases, J shed 7 bases, and the junction held 16 bases outside the gene matches. CDR3 bases: TGTGCCAGCAACACGGATCGTCGAGGGACTAGCGGGATGAATGAGCAGTTCTTC. This sequence encodes CASNTDRRGTSGMNEQFF.

This chain uses TRBV23-1 with TRBJ2-7, with 12 bases aligning to TRBD2. TRBV23-1 is given ORF status, its function remaining uncertain. This CDR3 has 18 amino acids. The ends lost 2 bases at V and 2 bases at J; junction bases unmatched: 10. The CDR3 bases are TGCGCCAGCAGTCAAACCCGGACTAGCGGGACCGGGACCTACGAGCAGTACTTC. Protein: CASSQTRTSGTGTYEQYF.

The chain recombines TRBV19 with TRBJ1-1, with D tentatively TRBD1 (6 bases). The germline V gene has CDR1 LNHDA and CDR2 SQIVND (reference sequence). CDR3 size: 14 residues. The V gene lost 5 bases and the J gene lost 10 bases, with 20 bases spanning the gap. The CDR3 region is CASSQLGGAGGAFF. DNA of the CDR3: TGTGCCAGTAGTCAACTAGGGGGGGCCGGGGGAGCTTTCTTT.

The V call is TRBV7-9, the J call TRBJ2-2; D is possibly TRBD1 (5 bases). This CDR3 has 13 amino acids. Trimming pared 4 bases from V and 7 bases from J, leaving 10 bases between. Germline V lookup: CDR1 SEHNR, CDR2 FQNEAQ (reference sequence). The CDR3 reads CASSSHRGGELFF. In DNA form, the CDR3 reads TGTGCCAGCAGCTCACATAGGGGCGGGGAGCTGTTTTTT.

The V call is TRBV6-5, the J call TRBJ2-3; D may be TRBD1 (5 bases). The V gene lost 8 bases and the J gene lost 4 bases, with 13 bases spanning the gap. CDR1 MNHEY and CDR2 SVGAGI come from the germline V gene. The CDR3 runs 13 residues. The CDR3 loop reads CASAKLRADTQYF. Here the CDR3 DNA reads TGTGCCAGCGCAAAACTCAGGGCAGATACGCAGTATTTT.

The rearrangement joins TRBV7-9 to TRBJ2-7; TRBD2 matches 7 bases. CDR3 size: 15 residues. With 5 bases clipped from V and 1 base from J, the junction kept 8 bases outside the gene matches. The V gene's germline CDR1 is SEHNR and CDR2 FQNEAQ (reference sequence). This CDR3 reads CASSLGRVSSYEQYF. The CDR3 DNA reads TGTGCCAGCAGCCTTGGGAGGGTCTCATCCTACGAGCAGTACTTC.

CDR3 bases: TGTGCCAGCAGTTTGCGGGAGGGCGGTTTGGAGCAGTTCTTC. Protein product: CASSLREGGLEQFF. The chain couples TRBV27 to TRBJ2-1, with 9 bases matching TRBD2. V gave up 3 bases and J gave up 10 bases; unmatched junction bases: 7. The CDR3 extends over 14 amino acids. Germline V gives CDR1 MNHEY, CDR2 SMNVEV (reference sequence).

The V gene is TRBV27, the J gene TRBJ2-1; a weak D match, TRBD2 (6 bases). V gave up 3 bases and J gave up 8 bases, with 14 bases separating them. The length of the CDR3 is 14 residues. Germline CDR1 reads MNHEY; CDR2 reads SMNVEV (reference sequence). The CDR3 DNA reads as TGTGCCAGCAGTTTCCGGGAGAGAAGGGATGAGCAGTTCTTC. Its protein product is CASSFRERRDEQFF.

The CDR3 here is CASRSGRNTGELFF. The CDR3 nucleotides are TGTGCCAGCAGAAGCGGGAGGAACACCGGGGAGCTGTTTTTT. The V gene is TRBV6-5, the J gene TRBJ2-2, with TRBD2 matching 8 bases. The length of the CDR3 is 14 residues. The trim removed 6 bases at V and 1 base at J, leaving 1 base unmatched. Germline assignment: CDR1 MNHEY and CDR2 SVGAGI.

The chain is built from TRBV7-2 and TRBJ1-2; a weak D match, TRBD1 (5 bases). Germline CDR1 reads SGHTA; CDR2 reads FQGNSA. The germline V and J ends were trimmed by 0 bases and 5 bases, with 7 bases remaining between them. This CDR3 is 13 amino acids long. This CDR3 reads CASSLAQAYGYTF. CDR3 nucleotides: TGTGCCAGCAGCTTAGCACAGGCTTATGGCTACACCTTC.

This clone was observed a single time. The rearrangement links TRBV10-3 to TRBJ1-5; maybe TRBD1 (5 bases). Between the trimmed V and J ends, which lost 5 bases and 6 bases, there was a span of 14 bases. The CDR3 spans 14 residues. Germline-derived CDR1 and CDR2 are ENHRY and SYGVKD. The CDR3 DNA is TGTGCCATCAGTAAAGACAGCTTCGGTCAGCCCCAGCATTTT. It codes for CAISKDSFGQPQHF.

The table lists this clone with a count of one. The chain has TRBV4-3 and TRBJ1-4; TRBD1 might be the D (5 bases). V lost 0 bases and J lost 1, with 12 bases in between. CDR1 is LGHNA, CDR2 YSLEER, per germline. The CDR3 length is 17 residues. The CDR3 region is CASSQDVGRGTNEKLFF. As DNA, the CDR3 is TGCGCCAGCAGCCAAGATGTGGGGCGTGGAACTAATGAAAAACTGTTTTTT.

The rearrangement joins TRBV6-5 to TRBJ2-5; 8 bases agree with TRBD1. CDR1 is MNHEY and CDR2 is SVGAGI in the germline V gene. The CDR3 is 15 residues long. V shed 2 bases and J 5 bases; nucleotides not matched to a gene: 7. CDR3 protein: CASSYQGALVETQYF. CDR3 DNA: TGTGCCAGCAGTTACCAGGGGGCGTTAGTGGAGACCCAGTACTTC.

The J gene is TRBJ2-5, the V gene TRBV5-4; tentative D call: TRBD2 (6 bases). The V gene lost 0 bases and the J gene lost 5 bases, with 14 bases spanning the gap. This CDR3 has 15 residues. The V gene's germline CDR1 is SGHNT and CDR2 YYREEE (reference sequence). In nucleotides, the CDR3 is TGTGCCAGCAGCTTGGCCAATACGGGGGTGGAGACCCAGTACTTC. Residues: CASSLANTGVETQYF. Complete variable domain (other parts from reference TRBV5-4 and TRBJ2-5): ETGVTQSPTHLIKTRGQQVTLRCSSQSGHNTVSWYQQALGQGPQFIFQYYREEENGRGNFPPRFSGLQFPNYSSELNVNALELDDSALYLCASSLANTGVETQYFGPGTRLLVL.

This chain connects TRBV6-4 to TRBJ2-3, with 7 nucleotides matching TRBD2. Germline V CDR1 and CDR2: MRHNA, SNTAGT. Trimming at V came to 4 bases and at J to 3 bases, leaving 4 bases not matched to a gene. The CDR3 sequence is 14 residues long. CDR3 region: CASSGGLQTDTQYF. In DNA, the CDR3 is TGTGCCAGCAGTGGGGGACTACAGACAGATACGCAGTATTTT.